Presented here are 14 T cell receptor beta chains from one specimen sequenced in a study of blood T cell repertoires in COVID-19. Assay: immunoSEQ multiplex PCR; the TCRdb copy retains only in-frame clones and omits some. The sample records 200,000 to 300,000 clones, roughly 86% being singletons. Sequences were obtained from peripheral blood. These receptor sequences come from a woman older than 75 with COVID-19, enrolled during active disease.

J is TRBJ2-1 and V is TRBV5-6; maybe TRBD1 (6 bases). CDR3 size: 15 residues. CDR1 and CDR2 (germline): SGHDT, YYEEEE. V gave up 2 bases and J gave up 7 bases, with 16 bases separating them. CDR3 coding DNA: TGTGCCAGCAGCTTCCTCAATTCTCAGGGGAATGAGCAGTTCTTC. Its protein is CASSFLNSQGNEQFF. The whole variable domain, remainder taken from reference TRBV5-6 and TRBJ2-1, is DAGVTQSPTHLIKTRGQQVTLRCSPKSGHDTVSWYQQALGQGPQFIFQYYEEEERQRGNFPDRFSGHQFPNYSSELNVNALLLGDSALYLCASSFLNSQGNEQFFGPGTRLTVL.

The rearrangement joins TRBV7-9 to TRBJ1-2; D is perhaps TRBD1 (6 bases). The CDR3 consists of 14 residues. With 2 bases removed from V and 5 bases from J, the gap between germline ends came to 12 bases. The V gene's germline CDR1 is SEHNR and CDR2 FQNEAQ (reference sequence). The CDR3 sequence is CASSLTRTDYGYTF. The CDR3 nucleotides read TGTGCCAGCAGCTTAACCCGGACAGATTATGGCTACACCTTC.

The gene calls are TRBV5-1 and TRBJ2-1, with D hard to call. The ends were cut back, 1 base at V and 8 bases at J, with 7 bases in the middle. From germline, CDR1 is SGHRS and CDR2 YFSETQ. The CDR3 runs to 12 residues. The CDR3 DNA sequence: TGCGCCAGCAGCTTGAACTCCGATGAGCAGTTCTTC. Its translation: CASSLNSDEQFF.

The gene calls are TRBV11-2 and TRBJ1-1, with TRBD1 identical over 7 bases. The CDR3 sequence is 13 residues long. V gave up 5 bases and J gave up 6 bases; unmatched junction bases: 6. Germline CDR1 SGHAT, CDR2 FQNNGV. The CDR3 here is CASSTDRASEAFF. The DNA for the CDR3 is TGTGCCAGCAGCACAGACAGGGCTTCTGAAGCTTTCTTT.

Notes on this clone: The junction and the germline gene differ at one end; a read error may be behind it. This rearrangement joins TRBV3-1 (or the pseudogene TRBV3-2) to TRBJ1-5, with TRBD1 matching over 7 bases. Germline V gene lookup returns CDR1 LGHDT and CDR2 YNNKEL (reference sequence). This CDR3 has 14 amino acids. The CDR3 is CASSQGQGKQPQHF. In nucleotides, the CDR3 is TGTGCCAGCAGCCAAGGACAGGGCAAACAGCCCCAGCATTTT.

With respect to this clone: This CDR3 is also generated by other DNA sequences in the sample. Here the CDR3 reads CASSYPEMNTEAFF. CDR3 nucleotide sequence: TGTGCCAGCAGTTATCCCGAGATGAACACTGAAGCTTTCTTT. This sequence joins TRBV6-6 and TRBJ1-1; D not certain. With 3 bases removed from V and 0 bases from J, the gap between germline ends came to 8 bases. Looked up from germline, CDR1 is MNHNY and CDR2 is SVGAGI (reference sequence). The CDR3 runs to 14 residues.

The chain recombines TRBV11-2 with TRBJ2-3, with 13 bases lining up with TRBD2. V lost 5 bases to trimming and J lost 3 bases; unmatched junction nucleotides: 8. The CDR3 spans 17 residues. Germline V CDR1 and CDR2: SGHAT, FQNNGV. Here the CDR3 reads CASSLRRLAGGTDTQYF. The CDR3, as DNA: TGTGCCAGCAGCCTACGCCGACTAGCGGGGGGTACAGATACGCAGTATTTT.

The chain uses TRBV5-1 and TRBJ1-1; D perhaps matches TRBD1 (6 bases). The CDR3 covers 15 residues. Germline V gives CDR1 SGHRS, CDR2 YFSETQ. The V end was cut by 4 bases, the J end by 1 base, with 14 bases between. In nucleotides, the CDR3 is TGCGCCAGCAGCCCAGGACAGTTTAAGAACACTGAAGCTTTCTTT. It is translated as CASSPGQFKNTEAFF. The whole variable domain, filled in from reference TRBV5-1 and TRBJ1-1, reads KAGVTQTPRYLIKTRGQQVTLSCSPISGHRSVSWYQQTPGQGLQFLFEYFSETQRNKGNFPGRFSGRQFSNSRSEMNVSTLELGDSALYLCASSPGQFKNTEAFFGQGTRLTVV.

DNA for the CDR3: TGTGCCAGCAGCCAAGACTCGAGCTCCTACAATGAGCAGTTCTTC. Translated: CASSQDSSSYNEQFF. The chain is built from TRBV3-1 (or the pseudogene TRBV3-2) and TRBJ2-1; D is unresolved. CDR3 length equals 15 residues. Trimming pared 0 bases from V and 0 bases from J, leaving 6 bases between. The germline CDR1 and CDR2 sequences are LGHDT and YNNKEL (reference sequence).

The chain recombines TRBV7-2 with TRBJ1-2; D unresolved. The V end was cut by 0 bases, the J end by 0 bases, with 5 bases between. The germline gives CDR1 SGHTA, CDR2 FQGNSA. This CDR3 region has 14 residues. Here the CDR3 reads CASSLAGANYGYTF. The CDR3 nucleotides read TGTGCCAGCAGCTTAGCCGGGGCTAACTATGGCTACACCTTC.

The gene calls are TRBV3-1 (or the pseudogene TRBV3-2) and TRBJ2-2, with 10 positions matching TRBD2. The CDR3 is 14 amino acids. The trim removed 7 bases at V and 8 bases at J, leaving 7 bases unmatched. Germline CDR1 is LGHDT and CDR2 is YNNKEL (reference sequence). This CDR3 reads CASNLASGGGELFF. The CDR3, as DNA: TGTGCCAGCAACCTTGCTAGCGGGGGAGGGGAGCTGTTTTTT.

A single count supports this clone. The chain combines TRBV6-6 with TRBJ1-2; D uncertain. The germline V gene encodes CDR1 MNHNY and CDR2 SVGAGI (reference sequence). The CDR3 consists of 17 residues. V gave up 5 bases and J gave up 8 bases, with 27 bases separating them. CDR3 DNA sequence: TGTGCCAGCAGTCTTTCTCAAACCCGGTCACCTACCTCCGGCTACACCTTC. Translated: CASSLSQTRSPTSGYTF.

This rearrangement joins TRBV3-1 (or the pseudogene TRBV3-2) to TRBJ1-6; 7 bases are shared with TRBD1. This CDR3 spans 15 amino acids. With 4 bases clipped from V and 9 bases from J, the junction kept 9 bases outside the gene matches. CDR1 is LGHDT, CDR2 YNNKEL, per germline (reference sequence). The CDR3 DNA follows: TGTGCCAGCAGCCTATCGACGACAGGGAGTTCACCCCTCCACTTT. It encodes CASSLSTTGSSPLHF.

The rearrangement links TRBV28 to TRBJ2-1; 10 positions match TRBD2. The ends lost 6 bases at V and 7 bases at J; junction bases unmatched: 6. In germline, CDR1 is MDHEN, CDR2 SYDVKM. CDR3 size: 14 residues. The CDR3 spells CASRKSGGANEQFF. The CDR3 nucleotides are TGTGCCAGCAGGAAGAGCGGGGGGGCAAATGAGCAGTTCTTC. Drawing the rest from reference TRBV28 and TRBJ2-1, the complete variable domain is DVKVTQSSRYLVKRTGEKVFLECVQDMDHENMFWYRQDPGLGLRLIYFSYDVKMKEKGDIPEGYSVSREKKERFSLILESASTNQTSMYLCASRKSGGANEQFFGPGTRLTVL.